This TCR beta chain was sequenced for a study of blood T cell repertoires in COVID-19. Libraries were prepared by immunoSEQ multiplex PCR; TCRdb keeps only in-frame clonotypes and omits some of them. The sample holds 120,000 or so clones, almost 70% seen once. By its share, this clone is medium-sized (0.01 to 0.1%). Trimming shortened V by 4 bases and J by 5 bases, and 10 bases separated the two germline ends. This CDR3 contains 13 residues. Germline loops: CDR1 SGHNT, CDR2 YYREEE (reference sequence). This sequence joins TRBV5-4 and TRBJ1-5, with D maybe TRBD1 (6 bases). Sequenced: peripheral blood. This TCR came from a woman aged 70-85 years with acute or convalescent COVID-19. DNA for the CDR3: TGTGCCAGCAGCCCCGGACAGCATCAGCCCCAGCATTTT. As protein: CASSPGQHQPQHF.